This record looks at one T cell receptor (beta chain) sequence and its context. Antigen unknown. The read ends 3 residues early relative to the CDR3; the germline J gene fills the gap. Germline CDR1 reads MNHNS; CDR2 reads SASEGT. The CDR3 has 12 amino acids. Trimming cost V 4 bases and J 7 bases, with 10 bases left between them. The data stem from a study of T cells in women clearing cervical HPV infection. Findings and caveats of the study: Cases carried less TRBV6-7 than controls: around 0.11% versus 0.15%.

Method: immunoSEQ multiplex PCR; TCRdb's copy keeps in-frame clones and lacks some. Its table lists 30,000 to 40,000 clones. V gene TRBV6-1 combines with J gene TRBJ1-1; possibly TRBD1 for D (6 bases). Sequencing was done on a sample of blood buffy coat. This clonotype was obtained from a woman aged 18 to 69 with a cervical HPV16 infection that either progressed to CIN3+ or cleared (not recorded which). The CDR3 protein is CASSVRGGEAFF. The sequenced part of the CDR3 DNA is TGTGCCAGCAGTGTCCGAGGGGGTGAA.